This TCR beta chain comes out of a study of resident and recirculating memory T cells in vitiligo listed by TCRdb under 2018. Context from the whole study: For TCR beta sequencing, epidermis was obtained by shave biopsy from two lesional and two nonlesional sites, and PBMCs were also collected, from each of a few stable vitiligo patients. The human TCR beta sequencing tested whether specific clones in lesional vitiligo skin differed from clones in nonlesional skin and blood. Without cell sorting, samples were homogenized immediately before genomic DNA was extracted using the Qiagen DNeasy Blood & Tissue Kit. Paper-wide results and their limitations: TCR sequences were not found to be conserved across biopsy sites or patients, suggesting that different lesions are infiltrated by different T cell clones, a pattern described as private specificity. Clonality was not the same from one vitiligo lesion to another, and no unique dominant TCR clone turned up. Overlap and correlation analysis showed no significant repertoire overlap between biopsies except for each lesion with itself, even within a single patient. Future mechanistic studies are needed so that the relative contributions of the lesion-infiltrating T cell clones and of human Trm versus Tcm pools can be evaluated.

TCR beta chains were amplified from genomic DNA using the immunoSEQ hsTCRB kit. TCR beta libraries were sequenced on an Illumina MiSeq instrument by the immunoSEQ service. Per the original workflow: The immunoSEQ Analyzer was used to analyze the repertoire data. TCRdb took over this immuneACCESS table, retaining in-frame rearrangements with V and J assigned. Such tables are incomplete; in checked studies, under half of the missing clones stem from an unresolved V gene, and the remainder is unexplained. For V, J and clone size, that table is used; D and trimming come from the DNA. This sample holds 60,000 to 80,000 clones; more than 85% were observed only once. The ten most abundant clones make up just under 5% of the sample. For CDR1 and CDR2, the germline V gene lists SGHRS and YFSETQ. Germline trimming amounts to 2 bases on V and 13 bases on J, with 8 as the count of junction bases outside the gene matches. Reading from cysteine to phenylalanine, the CDR3 counts 13 amino acids. Just the 39-base CDR3 DNA is kept, in frame starting at base 1.

Comments on this clone: Its antigen remains unidentified. No base quality information exists; no much larger clone differs at one position.

Stable vitiligo was defined as no change in lesions over the previous 6 months. To count as stable, patients also needed to show no confetti depigmentation, which is a clinical sign of active vitiligo. Anyone who had been treated within the previous three months was excluded from the study. Ficoll density gradient centrifugation was used to isolate PBMCs from heparinized blood, after which the PBMCs were flash-frozen. The sequence was collected from a male donor with vitiligo. The chain was built from TRBV5-1 and TRBJ2-7, with 11 bases in between that match TRBD2. The sample consisted of blood. For the CDR3, the sequence is CASSFTSGGPPYF. Read as DNA, the sequence is TGCGCCAGCAGCTTTACTAGCGGGGGACCCCCCTACTTC.